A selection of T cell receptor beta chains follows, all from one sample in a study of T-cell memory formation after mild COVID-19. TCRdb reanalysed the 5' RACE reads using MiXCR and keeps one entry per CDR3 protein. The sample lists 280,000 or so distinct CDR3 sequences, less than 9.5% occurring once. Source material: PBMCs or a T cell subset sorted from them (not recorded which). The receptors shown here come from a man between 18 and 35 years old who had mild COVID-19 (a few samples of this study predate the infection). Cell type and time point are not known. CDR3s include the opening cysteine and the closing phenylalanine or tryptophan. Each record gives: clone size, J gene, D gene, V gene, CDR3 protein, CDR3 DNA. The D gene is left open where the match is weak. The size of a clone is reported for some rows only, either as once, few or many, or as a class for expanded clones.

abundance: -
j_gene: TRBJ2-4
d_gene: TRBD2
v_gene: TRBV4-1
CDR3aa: CASSQDPSGGGNIQYF
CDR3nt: TGCGCCAGCAGCCAAGACCCAAGCGGGGGTGGGAACATTCAGTACTTC

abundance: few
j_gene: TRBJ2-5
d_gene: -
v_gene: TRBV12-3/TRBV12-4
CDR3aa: CASTAPRETQYF
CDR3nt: TGTGCCAGCACCGCCCCCCGGGAGACCCAGTACTTC

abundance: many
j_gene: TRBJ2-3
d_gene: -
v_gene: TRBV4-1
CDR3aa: CASSQEQAPSTDTQYF
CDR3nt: TGCGCCAGCAGCCAAGAGCAGGCCCCTAGCACAGATACGCAGTATTTT

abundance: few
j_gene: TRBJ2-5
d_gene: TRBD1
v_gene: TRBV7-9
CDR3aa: CASSLEGQGDF
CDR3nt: TGTGCCAGCAGCTTAGAGGGACAGGGGGACTTC

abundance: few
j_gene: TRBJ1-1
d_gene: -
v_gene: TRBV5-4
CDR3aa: CASGRERITEAFF
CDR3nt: TGTGCCAGCGGCAGGGAAAGAATTACTGAAGCTTTCTTT

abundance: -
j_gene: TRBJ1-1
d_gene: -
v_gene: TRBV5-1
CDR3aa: CASSSIWSPEAFF
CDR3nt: TGCGCCAGCAGCTCTATCTGGAGCCCTGAAGCTTTCTTT

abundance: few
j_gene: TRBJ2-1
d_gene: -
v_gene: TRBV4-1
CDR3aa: CASGKGGGSSYNEQFF
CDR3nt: TGCGCCAGCGGCAAGGGAGGAGGGAGCTCCTACAATGAGCAGTTCTTC

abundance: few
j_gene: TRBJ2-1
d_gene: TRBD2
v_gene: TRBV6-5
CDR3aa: CASRRGGRDNEQFF
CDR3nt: TGTGCCAGCAGGCGGGGGGGCCGGGACAATGAGCAGTTCTTC

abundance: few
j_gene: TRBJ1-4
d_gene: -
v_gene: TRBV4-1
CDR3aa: CASSRRVNEKLFF
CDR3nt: TGCGCCAGCAGCCGGAGGGTTAATGAAAAACTGTTTTTT

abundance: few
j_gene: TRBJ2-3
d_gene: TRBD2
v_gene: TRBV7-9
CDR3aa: CATLLRGGADTQYF
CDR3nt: TGTGCCACCCTACTACGGGGGGGGGCAGATACGCAGTATTTT

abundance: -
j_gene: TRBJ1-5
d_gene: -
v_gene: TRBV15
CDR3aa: CATSPTGGDYSNQPQHF
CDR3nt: TGTGCCACCAGCCCCACGGGGGGGGACTATAGCAATCAGCCCCAGCATTTT

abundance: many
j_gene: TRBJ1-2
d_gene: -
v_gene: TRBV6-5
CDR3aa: CASSVTDNYGYTF
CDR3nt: TGTGCCAGCAGTGTGACAGATAACTATGGCTACACCTTC

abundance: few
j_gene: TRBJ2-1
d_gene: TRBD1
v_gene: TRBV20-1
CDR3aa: CSARPRDRGHEQFF
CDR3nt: TGCAGTGCTAGACCCCGGGACAGGGGTCATGAGCAGTTCTTC

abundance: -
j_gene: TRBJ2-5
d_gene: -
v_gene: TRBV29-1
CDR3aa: CSVEDLMETQYF
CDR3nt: TGCAGCGTTGAAGATCTGATGGAGACCCAGTACTTC

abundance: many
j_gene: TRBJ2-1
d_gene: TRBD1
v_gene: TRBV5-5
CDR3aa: CASSFRDRGMNEQFF
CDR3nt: TGTGCCAGCAGCTTCCGGGACAGGGGAATGAATGAGCAGTTCTTC

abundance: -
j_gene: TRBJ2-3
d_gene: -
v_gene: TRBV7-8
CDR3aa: CASSSLVGGQDTQYF
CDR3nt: TGTGCCAGCTCCTCTCTAGTCGGGGGCCAAGATACGCAGTATTTT

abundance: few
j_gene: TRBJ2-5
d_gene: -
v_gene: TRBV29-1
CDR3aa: CSVGRDGTEETQYF
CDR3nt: TGCAGCGTTGGCAGGGACGGAACCGAAGAGACCCAGTACTTC

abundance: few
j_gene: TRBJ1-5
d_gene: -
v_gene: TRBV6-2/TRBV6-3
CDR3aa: CASSYRLKDQPQHF
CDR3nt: TGTGCCAGCAGTTACAGGCTTAAGGATCAGCCCCAGCATTTT

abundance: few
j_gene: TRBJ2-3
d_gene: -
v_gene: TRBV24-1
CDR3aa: CATRWTDTQYF
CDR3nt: TGTGCCACCAGGTGGACAGATACGCAGTATTTT

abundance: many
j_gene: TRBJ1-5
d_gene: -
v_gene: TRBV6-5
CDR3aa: CASSTGGHYQPQHF
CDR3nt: TGTGCCAGCAGTACGGGGGGCCATTATCAGCCCCAGCATTTT

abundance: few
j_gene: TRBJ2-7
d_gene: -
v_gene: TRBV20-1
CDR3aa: CSASRGTYEQYF
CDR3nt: TGCAGTGCTAGCCGGGGTACCTACGAGCAGTACTTC

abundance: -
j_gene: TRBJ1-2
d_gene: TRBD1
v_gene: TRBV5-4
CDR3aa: CASSLRQGTNYGYTF
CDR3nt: TGTGCCAGCAGCTTGCGACAGGGGACCAACTATGGCTACACCTTC

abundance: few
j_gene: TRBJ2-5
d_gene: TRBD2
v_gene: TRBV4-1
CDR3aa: CASSHGTSGGGQETQYF
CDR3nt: TGCGCCAGCAGCCACGGGACTAGCGGGGGCGGTCAAGAGACCCAGTACTTC

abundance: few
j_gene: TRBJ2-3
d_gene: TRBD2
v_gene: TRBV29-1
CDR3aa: CSVRRGAADTQYF
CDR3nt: TGCAGCGTTAGGCGGGGGGCTGCGGATACGCAGTATTTT

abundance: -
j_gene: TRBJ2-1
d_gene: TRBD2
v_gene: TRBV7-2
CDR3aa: CASSSEPPRFAGEVAEQFF
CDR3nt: TGTGCCAGCAGTTCCGAACCCCCCAGGTTCGCGGGGGAGGTAGCTGAGCAGTTCTTC

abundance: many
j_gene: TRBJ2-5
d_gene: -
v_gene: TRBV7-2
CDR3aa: CASSLESLGQYF
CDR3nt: TGTGCCAGCAGCTTAGAATCGCTGGGCCAGTACTTC

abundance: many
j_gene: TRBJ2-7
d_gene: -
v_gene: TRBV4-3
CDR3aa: CASSQLIRDNSYEQYF
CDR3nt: TGCGCCAGCAGCCAGCTAATACGGGACAACTCCTACGAGCAGTACTTC

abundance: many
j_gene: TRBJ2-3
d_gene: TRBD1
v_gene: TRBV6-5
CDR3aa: CASKGQGLRTDTQYF
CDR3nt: TGTGCCAGCAAAGGACAGGGATTGCGCACAGATACGCAGTATTTT

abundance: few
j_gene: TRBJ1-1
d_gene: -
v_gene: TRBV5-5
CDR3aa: CASSLWYGMGTEAFF
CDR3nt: TGTGCCAGCAGCTTGTGGTATGGGATGGGGACTGAAGCTTTCTTT

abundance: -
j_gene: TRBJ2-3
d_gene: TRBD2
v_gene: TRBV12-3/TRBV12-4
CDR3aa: CASTLGGTRRSDTQYF
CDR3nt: TGTGCCAGCACTCTAGGGGGGACTAGGAGGTCTGATACGCAGTATTTT

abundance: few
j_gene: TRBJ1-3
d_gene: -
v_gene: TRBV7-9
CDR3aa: CASSLEGSGNTIYF
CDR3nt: TGTGCCAGCAGCTTGGAGGGGTCTGGAAACACCATATATTTT

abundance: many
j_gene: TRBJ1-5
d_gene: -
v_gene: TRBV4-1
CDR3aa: CASSQDGLSNQPQHF
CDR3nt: TGCGCCAGCAGCCAAGATGGTTTGAGCAATCAGCCCCAGCATTTT

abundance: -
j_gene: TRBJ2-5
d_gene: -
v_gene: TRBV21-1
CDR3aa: CASTRTEETQYF
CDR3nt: TGTGCCAGCACCCGGACAGAAGAGACCCAGTACTTC

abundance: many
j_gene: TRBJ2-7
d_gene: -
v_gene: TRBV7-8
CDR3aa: CASSQHQGPSYEQYF
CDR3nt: TGTGCCAGCAGCCAGCACCAGGGGCCCTCCTACGAGCAGTACTTC